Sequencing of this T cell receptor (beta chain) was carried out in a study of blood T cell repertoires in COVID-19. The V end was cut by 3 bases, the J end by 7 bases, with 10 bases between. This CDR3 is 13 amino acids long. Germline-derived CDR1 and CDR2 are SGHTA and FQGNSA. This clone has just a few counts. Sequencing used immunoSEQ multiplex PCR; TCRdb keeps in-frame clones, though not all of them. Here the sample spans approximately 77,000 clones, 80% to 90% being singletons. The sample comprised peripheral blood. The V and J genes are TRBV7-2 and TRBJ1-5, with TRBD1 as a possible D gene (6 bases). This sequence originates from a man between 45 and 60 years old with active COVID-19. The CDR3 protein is CASSLGALQPQHF. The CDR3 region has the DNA TGTGCCAGCAGCTTGGGGGCACTGCAGCCCCAGCATTTT.